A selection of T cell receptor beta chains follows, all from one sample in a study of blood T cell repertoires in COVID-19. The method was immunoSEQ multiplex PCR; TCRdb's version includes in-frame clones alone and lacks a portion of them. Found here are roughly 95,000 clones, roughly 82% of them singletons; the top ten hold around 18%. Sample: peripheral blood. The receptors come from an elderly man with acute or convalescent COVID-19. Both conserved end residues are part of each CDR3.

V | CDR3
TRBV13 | CASSLLDNEQFF
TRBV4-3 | CASSQDGPSGSYEQYF
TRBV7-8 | CASSQGVGETQYF
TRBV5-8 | CASSLWESTDTQYF
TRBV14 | CASSRQINEKLFF
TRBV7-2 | CASSSYTGVYEQYF
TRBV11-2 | CASSKGEWRAFF
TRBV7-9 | CASERDSEAFF
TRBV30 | CAWSKKISGTGGFLYEKLFF
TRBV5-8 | CASSRDRGLAGGREQFF
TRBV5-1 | CASRVLGGVDEKLFF
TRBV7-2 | CATRSDRGGQETQYF
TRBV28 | CASSLRGQGSAKNIQYF
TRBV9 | CASSGQGAYEQYF
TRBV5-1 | CASSRSGTVDEQYF
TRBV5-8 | CASPTPLAGGSYNEQFF
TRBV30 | CAWRPQDFEQFF
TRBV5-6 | CASSWTGDPYGYTF
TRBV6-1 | CASSEGGPNTEAFF
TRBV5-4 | CASSSGTYEQYF
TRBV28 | CATDSSYEQYF
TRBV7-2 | CASSLASSGALKNIQYF
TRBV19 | CASSMLGTGVNTEAFF
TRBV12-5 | CASGSQTTVANYGYTF
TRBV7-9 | CASSLVTGNTGELFF
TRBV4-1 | CASSQGRTGGSEKLFF
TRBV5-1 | CASSLARGHEKLFF
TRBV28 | CASSQPASGGNNEQFF
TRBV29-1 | CSVLTSSPGNEQFF
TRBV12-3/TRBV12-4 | CASSLVQEQFF
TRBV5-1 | CASSPFLDSSTDTQYF
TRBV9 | CASSVQGTGRNEQFF
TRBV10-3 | CAISERGSGELFF
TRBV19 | CAQKGAGELFF
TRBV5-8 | CASSVRGPNYGYTF
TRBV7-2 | CASSGRSATDTQYF
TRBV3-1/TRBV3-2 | CASSQALTGELFF
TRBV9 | CASSGGTGPTDTQYF
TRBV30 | CACPTGSNTEAFF
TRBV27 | CASSSGSLREYF
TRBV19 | CASSRRGVENGYTF
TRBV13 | CASSPRRTGPTYGWTF
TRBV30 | CASTSGSSYEQYF
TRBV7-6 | CASSFRADQPQHF